This T cell receptor beta chain comes out of a study of blood T cell repertoires in COVID-19. Germline values: CDR1 SGDLS, CDR2 YYNGEE. With V trimmed by 0 bases and J by 7 bases, 4 bases remained unmatched. The CDR3 is 15 residues long. Repertoires were generated with immunoSEQ multiplex PCR, while TCRdb's copy carries only in-frame clones and drops some. The data contain around 120,000 clones, almost 90% of them singletons. The sample comprised peripheral blood. The TCR was taken from a woman aged 50 to 65 with active or convalescent COVID-19. This chain uses TRBV9 with TRBJ1-2, with 12 bases fitting TRBD1. In nucleotides, the CDR3 is TGTGCCAGCAGCGTAGTAGGGACAGGGGGCGGTGGCTACACCTTC. This gives the protein CASSVVGTGGGGYTF. Full variable domain (missing parts from reference TRBV9 and TRBJ1-2): DSGVTQTPKHLITATGQRVTLRCSPRSGDLSVYWYQQSLDQGLQFLIQYYNGEERAKGNILERFSAQQFPDLHSELNLSSLELGDSALYFCASSVVGTGGGGYTFGSGTRLTVV.